Sequencing of this T cell receptor beta chain was carried out in a study of T cell repertoires in ileal Crohn's disease. Overall study context: Median disease duration was nearly eight years; approximately 32% smoked at surgery.

This CDR3 is built from 13 residues. Germline CDR1 and CDR2: SGHTS and YDEGEE. Trimming removed 4 bases at V and 2 bases at J, with 9 bases between. Study results and caveats: Clonality above 26.8% at surgery always came with endoscopic recurrence.

With regard to this clone: Its antigen is not known.

Around 500 nanograms of biopsy DNA per sample underwent TCRB immunosequencing. Libraries were prepared by immunoSEQ multiplex PCR; TCRdb keeps only in-frame clonotypes and omits some of them. The sample carries fewer than 16,000 clones, 80% recorded once. This chain links TRBV5-8 with TRBJ1-2, with a weak D call TRBD1 (6 bases). The sequence was collected from an adult with Crohn's disease. Sequencing used ileal tissue. In nucleotides, the CDR3 is TGTGCCAGCAGCCATGACAGGAACTATGGCTACACCTTC. It encodes CASSHDRNYGYTF. Using reference TRBV5-8 and TRBJ1-2 for the parts outside the CDR3, the full variable domain is EAGVTQSPTHLIKTRGQQATLRCSPISGHTSVYWYQQALGLGLQFLLWYDEGEERNRGNFPPRFSGRQFPNYSSELNVNALELEDSALYLCASSHDRNYGYTFGSGTRLTVV.